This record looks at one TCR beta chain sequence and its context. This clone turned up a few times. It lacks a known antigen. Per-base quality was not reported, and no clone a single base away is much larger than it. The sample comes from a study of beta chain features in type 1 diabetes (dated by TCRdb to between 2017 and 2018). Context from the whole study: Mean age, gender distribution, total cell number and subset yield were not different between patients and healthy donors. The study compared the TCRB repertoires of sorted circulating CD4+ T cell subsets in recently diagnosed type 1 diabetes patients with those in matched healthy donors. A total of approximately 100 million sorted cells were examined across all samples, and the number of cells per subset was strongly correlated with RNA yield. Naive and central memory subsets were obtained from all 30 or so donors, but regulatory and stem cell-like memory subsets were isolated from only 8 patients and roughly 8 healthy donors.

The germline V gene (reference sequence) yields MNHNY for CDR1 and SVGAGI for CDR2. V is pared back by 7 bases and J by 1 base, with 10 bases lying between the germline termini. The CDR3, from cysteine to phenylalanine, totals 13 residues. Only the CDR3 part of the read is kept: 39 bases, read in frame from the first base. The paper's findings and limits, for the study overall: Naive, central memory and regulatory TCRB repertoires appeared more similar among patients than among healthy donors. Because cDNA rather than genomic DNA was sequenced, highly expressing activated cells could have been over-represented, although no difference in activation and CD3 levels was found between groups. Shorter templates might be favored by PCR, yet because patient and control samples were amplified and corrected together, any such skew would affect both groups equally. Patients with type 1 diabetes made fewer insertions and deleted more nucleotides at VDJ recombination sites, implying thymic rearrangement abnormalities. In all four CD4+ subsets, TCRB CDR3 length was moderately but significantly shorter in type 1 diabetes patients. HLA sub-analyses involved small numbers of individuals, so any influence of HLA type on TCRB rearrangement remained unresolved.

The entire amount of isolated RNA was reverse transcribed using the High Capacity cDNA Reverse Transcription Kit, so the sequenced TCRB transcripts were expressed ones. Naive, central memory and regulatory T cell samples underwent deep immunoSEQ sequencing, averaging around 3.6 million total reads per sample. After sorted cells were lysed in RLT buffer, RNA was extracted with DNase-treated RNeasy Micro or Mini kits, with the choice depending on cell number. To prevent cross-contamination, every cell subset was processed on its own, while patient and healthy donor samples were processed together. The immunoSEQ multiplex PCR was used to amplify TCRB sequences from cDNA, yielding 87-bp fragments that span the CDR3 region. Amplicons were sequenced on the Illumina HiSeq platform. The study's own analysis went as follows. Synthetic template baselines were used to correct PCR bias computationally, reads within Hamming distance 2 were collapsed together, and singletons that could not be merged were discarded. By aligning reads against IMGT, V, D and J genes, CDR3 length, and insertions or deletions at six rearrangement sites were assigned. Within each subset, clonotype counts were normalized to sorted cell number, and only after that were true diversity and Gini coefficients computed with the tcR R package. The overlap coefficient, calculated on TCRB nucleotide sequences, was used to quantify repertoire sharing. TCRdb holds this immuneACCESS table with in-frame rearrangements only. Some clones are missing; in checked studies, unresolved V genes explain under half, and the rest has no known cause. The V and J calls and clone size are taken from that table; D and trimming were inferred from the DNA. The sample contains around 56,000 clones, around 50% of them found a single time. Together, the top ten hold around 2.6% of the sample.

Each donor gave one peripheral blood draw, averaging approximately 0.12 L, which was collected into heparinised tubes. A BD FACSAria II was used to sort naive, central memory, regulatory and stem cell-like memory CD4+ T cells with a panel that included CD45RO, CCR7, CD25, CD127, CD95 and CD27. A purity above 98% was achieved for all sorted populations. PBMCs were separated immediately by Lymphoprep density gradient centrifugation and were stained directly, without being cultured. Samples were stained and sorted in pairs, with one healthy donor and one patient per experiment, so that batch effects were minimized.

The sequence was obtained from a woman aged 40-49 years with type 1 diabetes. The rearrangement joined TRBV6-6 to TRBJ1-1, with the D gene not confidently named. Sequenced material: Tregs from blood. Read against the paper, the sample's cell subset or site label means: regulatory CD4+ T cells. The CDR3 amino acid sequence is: CASNPPGNTEAFF. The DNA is TGTGCCAGCAACCCCCCAGGGAACACTGAAGCTTTCTTT.